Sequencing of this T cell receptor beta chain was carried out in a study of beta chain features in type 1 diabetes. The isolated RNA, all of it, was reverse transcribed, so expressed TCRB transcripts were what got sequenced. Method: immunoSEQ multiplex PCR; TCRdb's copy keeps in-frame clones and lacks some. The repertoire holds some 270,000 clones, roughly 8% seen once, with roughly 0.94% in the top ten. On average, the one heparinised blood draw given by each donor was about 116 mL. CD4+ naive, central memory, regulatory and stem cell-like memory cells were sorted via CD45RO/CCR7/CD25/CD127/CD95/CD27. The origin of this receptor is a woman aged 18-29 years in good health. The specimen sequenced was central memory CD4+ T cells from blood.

The CDR3, as DNA: TGTGCCAGCACTTGGGACAAGCCGTACAATGAGCAGTTCTTC. Translated, it gives CASTWDKPYNEQFF. This rearrangement joins TRBV28 to TRBJ2-1; a weak D match, TRBD1 (6 bases). Germline values: CDR1 MDHEN, CDR2 SYDVKM. CDR3 size: 14 residues. V lost 7 bases and J 4 bases, leaving 14 bases between the germline ends. Filled out from reference TRBV28 and TRBJ2-1, the complete variable domain reads DVKVTQSSRYLVKRTGEKVFLECVQDMDHENMFWYRQDPGLGLRLIYFSYDVKMKEKGDIPEGYSVSREKKERFSLILESASTNQTSMYLCASTWDKPYNEQFFGPGTRLTVL.